The following is a T cell receptor (beta chain) sequence with its context. This likely came from a read error, as a far larger clone is one base away. This sample was included in a study of prognosis after radiotherapy for stage I lung cancer. Whole-study context: About five patients had oligometastatic NSCLC after surgical resection of the primary tumor, and about 15 had newly diagnosed primary stage I lung tumors. Tumor types were squamous cell carcinoma in seven patients, adenocarcinoma in roughly 13.

The germline V and J ends were trimmed by 5 bases and 5 bases, with 15 bases remaining between them. The CDR3 contains 14 residues. CDR1 is MNHEY and CDR2 is SVGAGI in the germline V gene. The TCR beta CDR3 region was amplified from genomic DNA, with two rounds of multiplex PCR being used for the amplification. First-round PCR used primers specific to each TRBV and TRBJ gene. Each CDR3 protein is one row after TCRdb ran MiXCR on the multiplex PCR reads. This sample yields 12,000 or so distinct CDR3 sequences, of which around a third are seen a single time; 53% belongs to the top ten. The material was PBMCs, obtained before or after stereotactic body radiation therapy (not recorded which). This TCR was sampled from a donor of 50 years or more with non-small cell lung cancer. The chain uses TRBV6-5 and TRBJ1-1, with D possibly matching TRBD1 (5 bases). The CDR3 region has the DNA TGTGCCAGCAGTGCCGGAGGGACTCAAACTGAAGCTTTCTTT. Its translation is CASSAGGTQTEAFF.